Listed below are T cell receptor beta chains from one sample, sequenced in a study of CD8 T cells in ankylosing spondylitis. MiXCR was run by TCRdb on the 5' RACE reads, yielding one entry per CDR3 protein. The sample yields around 770,000 distinct CDR3 sequences, roughly 10% seen once. The sequenced sample was blood, either unsorted or a sorted T cell fraction (not recorded which). The source of these receptors is a male donor with ankylosing spondylitis. CDR3s include the opening cysteine and the closing phenylalanine or tryptophan. D genes are given only for firm matches. Rows may omit the clone size; those that give it use once, few, many or a size class.

cdr3_length,d_call,v_call,clone_size,j_call,cdr3_nt,cdr3_aa
16,.,TRBV3-1,few,TRBJ2-7,TGTGCCAGCAGCCAAGATTCCGGGCAGCTAAGCTACGAGCAGTACTTC,CASSQDSGQLSYEQYF
17,.,TRBV11-2,.,TRBJ2-7,TGTGCCAGCAGCTTTTATCCTAAAGGAGCCAACTCCTACGAGCAGTACTTC,CASSFYPKGANSYEQYF
16,TRBD1,TRBV5-6,.,TRBJ1-2,TGTGCCAGCAGCCGGGACAGGGGGCTGAGTGGAGGTGGCTACACCTTC,CASSRDRGLSGGGYTF
14,.,TRBV20-1,.,TRBJ2-7,TGCAGTGCTATTACCCCCGGGACCCTCTACGAGCAGTACTTC,CSAITPGTLYEQYF
13,.,TRBV5-5,few,TRBJ2-5,TGTGCCAGCAGCTTGGACCGCCACGGGACCCAGTACTTC,CASSLDRHGTQYF
13,.,TRBV4-3,few,TRBJ1-1,TGCGCCAGCAGCCACTTTCGGCAGGATAAAGCTTTCTTT,CASSHFRQDKAFF
16,.,TRBV28,few,TRBJ2-1,TGTGCCAGCAGTCTAGGGGGGGCCGCCCGAGGGGTTGAGCAGTTCTTC,CASSLGGAARGVEQFF
12,.,TRBV5-1,many,TRBJ1-2,TGCGCCAGCAGCTTGTCGTCAGAGGGCTACACCTTC,CASSLSSEGYTF
16,TRBD1,TRBV5-1,few,TRBJ1-2,TGCGCCAGCAGCCGACAGGGGGCGAGGCGACGGAATGGCTACACCTTC,CASSRQGARRRNGYTF
14,.,TRBV5-1,few,TRBJ2-5,TGCGCCAGCAGCTTGGGTACGAGGGGAGAGACCCAGTACTTC,CASSLGTRGETQYF
17,.,TRBV20-1,few,TRBJ1-6,TGCAGTGCTAGAGATGCAAAAATGGACCGATCTTATTCACCCCTCCACTTT,CSARDAKMDRSYSPLHF
18,.,TRBV24-1,few,TRBJ2-1,TGTGCCACCAGTGATGGAACAAACAGGCCCCGACCTTACAATGAGCAGTTCTTC,CATSDGTNRPRPYNEQFF
12,.,TRBV30,few,TRBJ1-2,TGTGCCTGGAGTGTACGTGAACGTGGCTACACCTTC,CAWSVRERGYTF
13,.,TRBV7-2,.,TRBJ2-5,TGTGCCAGCAGCTTTTTATTGAGAGAGACCCAGTACTTC,CASSFLLRETQYF
16,.,TRBV27,few,TRBJ1-2,TGTGCCAGCAGTTACCGCCCTAGGGGGGCAGACTATGGCTACACCTTC,CASSYRPRGADYGYTF
16,TRBD2,TRBV6-1,.,TRBJ2-2,TGTGCCAGCAGATTCTTAGCGGGGGGGCCCACCGGGGAGCTGTTTTTT,CASRFLAGGPTGELFF
14,TRBD2,TRBV12-3/TRBV12-4,.,TRBJ2-3,TGTGCCAGCAGTTTCGGGACTATTACAGATACGCAGTATTTT,CASSFGTITDTQYF
13,.,TRBV11-3,.,TRBJ1-1,TGTGCCAGCAGCCGTGAAAGGGACACTGAAGCTTTCTTT,CASSRERDTEAFF
12,.,TRBV7-2,.,TRBJ1-2,TGTGCCAGCACCCCCAGCCGATATGGCTACACCTTC,CASTPSRYGYTF
15,.,TRBV18,many,TRBJ2-7,TGTGCCAGCTCACCCGGAGGACGGACGACCTACGAGCAGTACTTC,CASSPGGRTTYEQYF
17,.,TRBV6-1,few,TRBJ1-6,TGTGCCAGCAGTAGAAGATTACAGGTTTTGGGAAATTCACCCCTCCACTTT,CASSRRLQVLGNSPLHF
15,.,TRBV9,few,TRBJ2-3,TGTGCCAGCAGCGTAGGTCCTACTCCCACAGATACGCAGTATTTT,CASSVGPTPTDTQYF
16,TRBD2,TRBV10-3,few,TRBJ2-1,TGTGCCATCAGTGATTCGGGCGGGAGAGGGATGGTTGAGCAGTTCTTC,CAISDSGGRGMVEQFF
14,.,TRBV12-3/TRBV12-4,few,TRBJ1-3,TGTGCCAGCACCGTGGCCTACTCTGGAAACACCATATATTTT,CASTVAYSGNTIYF
15,.,TRBV7-2,.,TRBJ1-6,TGTGCCAGCAGCTTGGCACTTCTTAATAATTCACCCCTCCACTTT,CASSLALLNNSPLHF
10,.,TRBV5-1,few,TRBJ2-1,TGCGCCAGCGAGGGAGATGAGCAGTTCTTC,CASEGDEQFF
15,TRBD2,TRBV20-1,.,TRBJ2-2,TGCAGTGCCACCCTAGCGGGAGGCCTAACCGGGGAGCTGTTTTTT,CSATLAGGLTGELFF
15,TRBD1,TRBV6-1,few,TRBJ2-3,TGTGCCAGCAGTCCCGGACAGGGGGTTCCAGATACGCAGTATTTT,CASSPGQGVPDTQYF
14,.,TRBV29-1,many,TRBJ2-7,TGCAGCGTAGAAACAAGGACGGCCTCCTACGAGCAGTACTTC,CSVETRTASYEQYF
16,TRBD1,TRBV12-5,few,TRBJ1-1,TGTGCTAGTGGTTTGGCCCTCACGACAGGGAGAACTGAAGCTTTCTTT,CASGLALTTGRTEAFF
13,.,TRBV25-1,few,TRBJ2-2,TGTGCCAGCAGTGAATCGGACACCGGGGAGCTGTTTTTT,CASSESDTGELFF
13,.,TRBV20-1,few,TRBJ1-1,TGCAGTGCTAGAATTCAGCCGAACACTGAAGCTTTCTTT,CSARIQPNTEAFF
17,TRBD2,TRBV29-1,few,TRBJ2-1,TGCAGCGGGACTAGCGGGATCGGGGGAAGCTCCTACAATGAGCAGTTCTTC,CSGTSGIGGSSYNEQFF
18,.,TRBV11-2,.,TRBJ2-6,TGTGCCAGCAGCTTAATCGGCGCACTGAGCTCTGGGGCCAACGTCCTGACTTTC,CASSLIGALSSGANVLTF
15,.,TRBV2,few,TRBJ1-5,TGTGCCAGCACCCCACGAGCTGATAGCAATCAGCCCCAGCATTTT,CASTPRADSNQPQHF
14,.,TRBV5-1,.,TRBJ1-1,TGCGCCAGCAGCTTCGGGAATGGGAACACTGAAGCTTTCTTT,CASSFGNGNTEAFF
13,.,TRBV10-3,.,TRBJ2-1,TGTGCCATCAGTGGGCAGGGTCGGAATGAGCAGTTCTTC,CAISGQGRNEQFF
12,.,TRBV29-1,few,TRBJ1-2,TGCAGCGTTTTATCGTCCTATTATGGCTACACCTTC,CSVLSSYYGYTF
15,.,TRBV12-3/TRBV12-4,few,TRBJ2-7,TGTGCCAGCAGTCCCACAAGGGGGGTACTAGACGAGCAGTACTTC,CASSPTRGVLDEQYF
12,.,TRBV20-1,.,TRBJ2-1,TGCAGTGCTAGACCCCAGGGCAATGAGCAGTTCTTC,CSARPQGNEQFF
16,.,TRBV4-3,.,TRBJ2-3,TGCGCCAGCAGTATCGTGGGACGGCCTCCGAAAGATACGCAGTATTTT,CASSIVGRPPKDTQYF
14,.,TRBV5-1,.,TRBJ2-3,TGCGCCAGCAGCTTGGCACGGAACGGAGATACGCAGTATTTT,CASSLARNGDTQYF